The clone carrying this T cell receptor beta chain has a count of ten or more. TRAV- and TRBV-specific primers primed first-strand cDNA, covering alpha and beta chains. Amplification, which lasted 15 to 20 PCR cycles, used a constant-region primer and V-primer adapter to amplify TCRs. By in vitro transcription, the isolated mRNA was amplified. In TCRdb, the reads were re-called with MiXCR into one record per CDR3 protein. The sample lists 40,000 or so distinct CDR3 sequences; roughly 28% were seen once. This record belongs to a study of low-dose radiotherapy and immunotherapy resistance in tumors. In the study overall: Cohort 1 got 0.5 Gy per fraction every 2 weeks, 6.5 Gy in total. With cycle 1 day 1 as the start, patients took oral aspirin 300 mg daily for four cycles.

Trimming took 8 bases from V and 4 from J, leaving 17 bases between them. CDR3 size: 14 residues. Germline V CDR1 and CDR2: LNHDA, SQIVND (reference sequence). Time point meaning: before trial treatment. Low-dose radiotherapy and low-dose cyclophosphamide, together with aspirin, ipilimumab and nivolumab, were given to donors. The material was PBMCs, obtained before treatment. This sequence originates from a male donor with gallbladder cancer. The chain is built from TRBV19 and TRBJ1-2; perhaps TRBD1 as D (6 bases). CDR3 nucleotides: TGTGCCAGTCACGAGGGGGGGGCGATCTATGGCTACACCTTC. The encoded protein is CASHEGGAIYGYTF. Combining the CDR3 with reference TRBV19 and TRBJ1-2 gives the whole variable domain DGGITQSPKYLFRKEGQNVTLSCEQNLNHDAMYWYRQDPGQGLRLIYYSQIVNDFQKGDIAEGYSVSREKKESFPLTVTSAQKNPTAFYLCASHEGGAIYGYTFGSGTRLTVV.